Presented here are 14 T cell receptor beta chains from one specimen sequenced in a study of blood T cell repertoires in COVID-19. Sequencing used immunoSEQ multiplex PCR; TCRdb keeps in-frame clones, though not all of them. Among roughly 110,000 clones listed, roughly 90% were seen once. Sequencing was done on a sample of peripheral blood. The receptors shown here come from a man aged 35 to 55 with active or convalescent COVID-19.

The chain joins TRBV2 to TRBJ2-1; 10 nucleotides agree with TRBD2. This CDR3 is built from 15 residues. The J segment lost 8 bases and the V segment lost 10 bases, leaving 14 bases of the junction unmatched. Looked up from germline, CDR1 is SNHLY and CDR2 is FYNNEI. The CDR3 sequence is CATERGTSGKDEQFF. Here the CDR3 DNA reads TGTGCCACCGAGAGGGGCACTAGCGGGAAGGATGAGCAGTTCTTC.

This clone showed up just once. The chain links TRBV19 to TRBJ1-4; 9 bases line up with TRBD1. The CDR3 is 14 amino acids. Germline V gives CDR1 LNHDA, CDR2 SQIVND (reference sequence). Trimming cost V 8 bases and J 8 bases; bases outside gene matches: 9. DNA of the CDR3: TGTGCCAGTTTACAGGGGGCCCCAGACGAAAAACTGTTTTTT. Translation gives CASLQGAPDEKLFF.

The chain recombines TRBV5-1 with TRBJ1-2, with D unclear. Trimming took 0 bases from V and 4 from J, leaving 16 bases between them. Germline V gene data show CDR1 as SGHRS and CDR2 as YFSETQ. The CDR3 is 16 amino acids. CDR3 bases: TGCGCCAGCAGCTTGGCCGGTCAGCTCACTACCTATGGCTACACCTTC. It translates to CASSLAGQLTTYGYTF.

V gene TRBV6-7 combines with J gene TRBJ2-7; TRBD1 matches 8 bases. TRBV6-7 is recorded as an ORF, its role being uncertain. Trimming removed 2 bases from V and 5 bases from J; junction bases left unmatched: 8. This CDR3 region has 15 residues. The chain's CDR3 is CASSYGQGNLHEQYF. CDR3 sequence (DNA): TGTGCCAGCAGTTACGGACAGGGTAACCTGCACGAGCAGTACTTC.

The chain employs TRBV5-1 and TRBJ2-1; TRBD1 might be the D (6 bases). V gave up 3 bases and J gave up 10 bases, with 17 bases separating them. There are 14 residues in the CDR3. Germline V CDR1 and CDR2: SGHRS, YFSETQ. CDR3 region: CASSWEQGVWEQFF. In DNA form, the CDR3 reads TGCGCCAGCAGCTGGGAACAGGGAGTGTGGGAGCAGTTCTTC.

This sequence joins TRBV30 and TRBJ2-7, with no clear D. Germline V gives CDR1 GTSNPN, CDR2 SVGIG (reference sequence). V was trimmed by 1 base and J by 3 bases, leaving 10 bases between them. This CDR3 is built from 13 residues. CDR3 protein: CAWSGSKVYEQYF. The CDR3 coding sequence is TGTGCCTGGAGTGGGAGTAAGGTCTACGAGCAGTACTTC.

The chain combines TRBV5-6 with TRBJ1-2, with 8 bases lining up with TRBD1. The germline gives CDR1 SGHDT, CDR2 YYEEEE. The ends lost 4 bases at V and 4 bases at J; junction bases unmatched: 15. This CDR3 has 17 residues. CDR3 sequence (DNA): TGTGCCAGCAGCACCTGGACAGGGAATTCTTTGGCCTATGGCTACACCTTC. Translation gives CASSTWTGNSLAYGYTF.

The chain combines TRBV27 with TRBJ1-1; D is unclear. The V gene's germline CDR1 is MNHEY and CDR2 SMNVEV (reference sequence). The CDR3 spans 13 residues. V lost 8 bases and J 4 bases, leaving 14 bases between the germline ends. The CDR3 protein is CASGPAGGTEAFF. In DNA form, the CDR3 reads TGTGCCAGCGGCCCCGCGGGCGGCACTGAAGCTTTCTTT.

The chain links TRBV18 to TRBJ1-1; the match to TRBD1 covers 7 bases. The CDR3 covers 17 residues. Germline V CDR1 and CDR2: KGHSH, LQKENI. V lost 0 bases, J lost 1 base, and 8 bases stayed unmatched. CDR3 coding DNA: TGTGCCAGCTCACCACCTGACAGGGCGGGTTGGAACACTGAAGCTTTCTTT. Translating gives CASSPPDRAGWNTEAFF.

V and J are TRBV9 and TRBJ2-1; 11 bases are shared with TRBD2. The V segment lost 3 bases and the J segment 8 bases; nucleotides outside the gene matches: 4. The CDR3 consists of 14 residues. The V gene's germline CDR1 is SGDLS and CDR2 YYNGEE. The CDR3 nucleotides read TGTGCCAGCAGCGGAAGGACTAGCGGGCATGAGCAGTTCTTC. This translates into CASSGRTSGHEQFF.

The CDR3 region is CASKVQGAVGTGELFF. In DNA, the CDR3 is TGTGCCAGCAAGGTACAGGGGGCGGTGGGCACCGGGGAGCTGTTTTTT. The chain couples TRBV27 to TRBJ2-2; 9 bases are a match to TRBD1. CDR1 and CDR2 (germline): MNHEY, SMNVEV (reference sequence). V lost 7 bases to trimming and J lost 4 bases; unmatched junction nucleotides: 10. The CDR3 consists of 16 residues.

This clone was seen only once. The chain links TRBV11-2 to TRBJ2-1; tentatively, D is TRBD2 (6 bases). Germline CDR1 is SGHAT and CDR2 is FQNNGV. Trimming removed 1 base from V and 9 bases from J, with 13 bases in between. The CDR3 has 14 amino acids. CDR3 DNA sequence: TGTGCCAGCAGCTTAGGTGGAGGGGTCCGTGAGCAGTTCTTC. Amino acid sequence: CASSLGGGVREQFF.

The V call is TRBV27, the J call TRBJ2-1; 7 positions match TRBD2. CDR1 is MNHEY and CDR2 is SMNVEV in the germline V gene (reference sequence). The CDR3 has 15 amino acids. The V gene end was trimmed by 3 bases and the J gene end by 0 bases; junction bases not matched to a gene: 2. The CDR3 loop is CASSFGGSSYNEQFF. The CDR3 bases are TGTGCCAGCAGTTTTGGCGGGAGCTCCTACAATGAGCAGTTCTTC.

This CDR3 is CASSSHLLADGYTF. CDR3 sequence (DNA): TGCGCCAGCAGCTCGCACCTTCTGGCGGATGGCTACACCTTC. The rearrangement joins TRBV5-1 to TRBJ1-2; D remains unclear. Germline loops: CDR1 SGHRS, CDR2 YFSETQ. This CDR3 spans 14 amino acids. V gave up 3 bases and J gave up 6 bases, with 15 bases separating them.